This T cell receptor (beta chain) was obtained from a study of blood T cell repertoires in COVID-19. The CDR3 contains 11 residues. The V gene lost 4 bases and the J gene lost 3 bases, with 4 bases spanning the gap. Germline V gene sequence: CDR1 SNHLY, CDR2 FYNNEI. The age range of participants was about 18 to 95 years, with residence in approximately 25 US areas. Participant-reported clinical history was the basis for cohort assignment. The protocol was immunoSEQ multiplex PCR, while the TCRdb copy is restricted to in-frame clones and leaves out a portion. This sample has some 190,000 clones; around 84% occur once, and the top ten carry roughly 3.1%.

Sequencing used PBMCs or T cells enriched from blood (not recorded which). The clonotype was recovered from a woman aged 25 to 39 who had been exposed to COVID-19. The chain uses TRBV2 and TRBJ2-7; the D is unclear. The CDR3 loop reads CASSVFYEQYF. The CDR3 bases are TGTGCCAGCAGTGTCTTCTACGAGCAGTACTTC. The whole variable domain, filled in from reference TRBV2 and TRBJ2-7, reads EPEVTQTPSHQVTQMGQEVILRCVPISNHLYFYWYRQILGQKVEFLVSFYNNEISEKSEIFDDQFSVERPDGSNFTLKIRSTKLEDSAMYFCASSVFYEQYFGPGTRLTVT.